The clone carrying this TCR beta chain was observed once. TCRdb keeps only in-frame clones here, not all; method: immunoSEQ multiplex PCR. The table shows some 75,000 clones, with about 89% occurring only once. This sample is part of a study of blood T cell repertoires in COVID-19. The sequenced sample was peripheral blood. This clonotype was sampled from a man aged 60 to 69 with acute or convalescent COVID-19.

CDR3 DNA: TGCAGCGTTGAGCTTACAGGGGGTTCGAATGAGCAGTTCTTC. Translating gives CSVELTGGSNEQFF. The chain combines TRBV29-1 with TRBJ2-1; 8 nucleotides match TRBD1. Germline V lookup: CDR1 SQVTM, CDR2 ANQGSEA. The CDR3 covers 14 residues. The V and J ends lost 3 bases and 7 bases, in that order; junction bases with no gene match: 8.